A single sample gave rise to the 10 T cell receptor beta chains below, sequenced in a study of blood T cell repertoires in COVID-19. Sequenced by immunoSEQ multiplex PCR; TCRdb stores in-frame clones only, minus some. The sample shows roughly 260,000 clones, roughly three quarters of them seen only once. Specimen: peripheral blood. The receptors were gathered from a woman in her thirties or forties with active or convalescent COVID-19.

DNA for the CDR3: TGTGCCAGCAGCTTAGGGAGACAGGGGCCCTATGGCTACACCTTC. It specifies CASSLGRQGPYGYTF. The rearrangement links TRBV7-9 to TRBJ1-2, with TRBD1 matching over 8 bases. V lost 1 base, J lost 4 bases, and 5 bases stayed unmatched. The germline V gene has CDR1 SEHNR and CDR2 FQNEAQ (reference sequence). The CDR3 covers 15 residues.

J is TRBJ1-6 and V is TRBV9; possibly TRBD1 for D (5 bases). CDR1 SGDLS and CDR2 YYNGEE come from the germline V gene. With 0 bases removed from V and 9 bases from J, the gap between germline ends came to 10 bases. The CDR3 runs 14 residues. CDR3 sequence reads: CASSVVSGASPLHF. The CDR3 nucleotides are TGTGCCAGCAGCGTAGTTTCTGGGGCTTCACCCCTCCACTTT. Supplemented by reference TRBV9 and TRBJ1-6, the full variable domain reads DSGVTQTPKHLITATGQRVTLRCSPRSGDLSVYWYQQSLDQGLQFLIQYYNGEERAKGNILERFSAQQFPDLHSELNLSSLELGDSALYFCASSVVSGASPLHFGNGTRLTVT.

CDR3 DNA: TGCGCCAGCAGCTTGGTGACGACAGGGAGTGGAGAAAAACTGTTTTTT. Translation gives CASSLVTTGSGEKLFF. V is TRBV5-1 and J is TRBJ1-4, with 7 bases fitting TRBD1. V trimming: 0 bases; J trimming: 8 bases; junction bases outside the gene matches: 10. CDR1 is SGHRS, CDR2 YFSETQ, per germline. The CDR3 sequence is 16 residues long.

This chain links TRBV5-6 with TRBJ2-1; the match to TRBD2 covers 13 bases. The germline V gene has CDR1 SGHDT and CDR2 YYEEEE. This CDR3 region has 17 residues. V gave up 0 bases and J gave up 2 bases; unmatched junction bases: 2. CDR3 bases: TGTGCCAGCAGCTTGGGACTAGCGGGGGGCACCTACAATGAGCAGTTCTTC. Its translation: CASSLGLAGGTYNEQFF.

CDR3 sequence reads: CASSQPGNSPLHF. CDR3 coding DNA: TGCGCCAGCAGCCAACCAGGAAATTCACCCCTCCACTTT. The V gene is TRBV10-1, the J gene TRBJ1-6, with D hard to call. Trimming removed 6 bases from V and 7 bases from J, with 10 bases in between. Germline CDR1 and CDR2: WNHNN and SYGVQD (reference sequence). CDR3 length: 13 residues.

In its sample, this clone was seen a few times. The V gene is TRBV6-1, the J gene TRBJ2-2; the match to TRBD1 covers 7 bases. Germline CDR1 MNHNS, CDR2 SASEGT. The CDR3 is made up of 18 amino acids. The J segment lost 0 bases and the V segment lost 0 bases, leaving 7 bases of the junction unmatched. The CDR3 loop is CASSEALIGGANTGELFF. DNA of the CDR3: TGTGCCAGCAGTGAAGCGCTTATAGGGGGCGCGAACACCGGGGAGCTGTTTTTT.

CDR3 sequence: CASSLDTGVNTEAFF. Written as DNA, the CDR3 is TGTGCCAGCAGTTTAGATACAGGGGTGAACACTGAAGCTTTCTTT. This chain links TRBV27 with TRBJ1-1; 7 nucleotides agree with TRBD1. CDR3 size: 15 residues. The junction had 3 bases not matched to a gene; V was cut back by 2 bases and J by 0 bases. Germline loops: CDR1 MNHEY, CDR2 SMNVEV (reference sequence).

The CDR3 DNA sequence: TGTGCCACCAGCAGGAATTTTGAGGGCACTGAAGCTTTCTTT. As protein: CATSRNFEGTEAFF. The V call is TRBV15, the J call TRBJ1-1; D ambiguous. The germline gives CDR1 LNHNV, CDR2 YYDKDF (reference sequence). The CDR3 has 14 residues. V lost 3 bases and J lost 4, with 12 bases in between.

V gene TRBV20-1 combines with J gene TRBJ1-6, with D possibly matching TRBD1 (6 bases). The CDR3 contains 13 residues. The germline V and J ends were trimmed by 3 bases and 10 bases, with 13 bases remaining between them. Germline assignment: CDR1 DFQATT and CDR2 SNEGSKA (reference sequence). CDR3 in amino acids: CSASGGPQSPLHF. The CDR3 DNA reads TGCAGTGCTAGTGGGGGCCCACAATCACCCCTCCACTTT.

The V call is TRBV10-1, the J call TRBJ1-3; D gene ambiguous. The CDR3 sequence is 13 residues long. The germline V and J ends were trimmed by 3 bases and 0 bases, with 3 bases remaining between them. Germline V CDR1 and CDR2: WNHNN, SYGVQD (reference sequence). CDR3 sequence: CASSDNSGNTIYF. The CDR3 DNA is TGCGCCAGCAGTGACAACTCTGGAAACACCATATATTTT.